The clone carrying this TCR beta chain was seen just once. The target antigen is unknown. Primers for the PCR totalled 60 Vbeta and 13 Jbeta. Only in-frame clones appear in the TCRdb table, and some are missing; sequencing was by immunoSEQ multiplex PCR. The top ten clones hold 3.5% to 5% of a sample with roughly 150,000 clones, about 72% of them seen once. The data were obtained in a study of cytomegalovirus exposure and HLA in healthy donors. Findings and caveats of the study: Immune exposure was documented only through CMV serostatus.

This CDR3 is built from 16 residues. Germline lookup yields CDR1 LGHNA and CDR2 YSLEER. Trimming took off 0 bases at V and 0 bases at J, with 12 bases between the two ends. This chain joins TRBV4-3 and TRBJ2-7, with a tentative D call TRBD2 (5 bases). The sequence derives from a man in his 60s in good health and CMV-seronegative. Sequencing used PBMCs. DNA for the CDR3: TGCGCCAGCAGCCAAGATCGGCTAGGGAGCTCCTACGAGCAGTACTTC. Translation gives CASSQDRLGSSYEQYF.